These 19 T cell receptor beta chains were all obtained from the same sample, sequenced in a study of T-cell reconstitution after alpha-beta-depleted transplantation in children (dated by TCRdb to about 2016). The library was prepared using PCR. Sequencer: Illumina HiSeq 2500. TCR library preparation used molecular barcoding, with unique molecular identifiers applied to normalize quantification of the TCRbeta repertoire. TCRdb reprocessing: public reads trimmed at Q25 with fastp, clones called with MiXCR, in-frame beta chains kept. A single entry per CDR3 protein holds the most common genes and DNA from its merged rows. This sample gives roughly 790,000 distinct CDR3 sequences in total; about 16% of them show up just once. Together, the top ten hold roughly 5% of the sample. The treatment or condition label, as the study defines it: allogeneic hematopoietic cell transplantation with graft depleted of TCRalphabeta T cells and CD19 B cells.

The sample was PBMCs, mostly from graft donor cells, taken 360 days after TCRalphabeta/CD19-depleted stem cell transplant. These receptors originate from a male patient between 5 and 17 years old who had a stem cell transplant for acute lymphoblastic leukemia, so the T cells may come from the graft donor.

A few counts support this clonotype. The rearrangement uses TRBV7-8 and TRBJ1-4; D not resolved. Germline V gene lookup returns CDR1 SGHVS and CDR2 FQNEAQ. V lost 5 bases and J lost 0, with 10 bases in between. The length of the CDR3 is 15 residues. This CDR3 is CASSRNSATNEKLFF. The CDR3, as DNA: TGTGCCAGCAGCAGAAACTCTGCAACTAATGAAAAACTGTTTTTT.

The genes are TRBV20-1 and TRBJ1-5; TRBD1 aligns across 7 bases. Germline CDR1 and CDR2: DFQATT and SNEGSKA (reference sequence). The CDR3 extends over 15 amino acids. J gave up 8 bases and V 0 bases, and 10 bases lay outside the gene matches. The CDR3: CSARDPTGVGEPQHF. CDR3 coding DNA: TGCAGTGCTAGAGATCCCACAGGGGTCGGAGAGCCCCAGCATTTT.

The V call is TRBV11-3, the J call TRBJ2-2; 9 nucleotides agree with TRBD2. Germline CDR1 SGHNT, CDR2 YENEEA. V was pared by 1 base and J by 6 bases, with 6 bases of the junction left unmatched. The CDR3 spans 16 residues. Here the CDR3 reads CASSLGVSGRAGELFF. The CDR3 coding sequence is TGTGCCAGCAGCTTAGGTGTTAGCGGGAGAGCCGGGGAGCTGTTTTTT.

This clonotype was seen many times. The rearrangement joins TRBV5-1 to TRBJ2-7; 9 bases are shared with TRBD2. V dropped 4 bases and J dropped 5; count of bases not matched to a gene: 13. This CDR3 region has 16 residues. Germline CDR1 reads SGHRS; CDR2 reads YFSETQ. The CDR3 loop is CASSPSGAGGLDEQYF. For the CDR3, the DNA is TGCGCCAGCAGCCCTTCGGGAGCGGGAGGTCTCGACGAGCAGTACTTC.

The chain carries TRBV9 and TRBJ2-1; no clear D gene. V shed 5 bases and J shed 4 bases, with 16 bases lying between them. This CDR3 contains 15 residues. In germline, CDR1 is SGDLS, CDR2 YYNGEE. Here the CDR3 reads CASSGYTGVYNEQFF. CDR3 sequence (DNA): TGTGCCAGCAGTGGCTACACTGGGGTTTACAATGAGCAGTTCTTC.

This clonotype was observed a few times. The chain is built from TRBV7-9 and TRBJ2-2; D might be TRBD1 (5 bases). Germline V gives CDR1 SEHNR, CDR2 FQNEAQ (reference sequence). This CDR3 spans 14 amino acids. V dropped 4 bases and J dropped 4 bases, with 10 bases sitting between them. The CDR3 is CASSSRQSTGELFF. CDR3 DNA: TGTGCCAGCAGCTCAAGACAGTCCACCGGGGAGCTGTTTTTT.

This clonotype was picked up a small number of times. V and J are TRBV20-1 and TRBJ2-1; 14 positions match TRBD2. Germline loops: CDR1 DFQATT, CDR2 SNEGSKA (reference sequence). V shed 6 bases and J 11 bases; nucleotides not matched to a gene: 12. CDR3 size: 15 residues. For the CDR3, the DNA is TGCAGTGCCGGCCGTCGACTAGCGGGAGGGGGCCAGCAGTTCTTC. As protein: CSAGRRLAGGGQQFF.

The chain has TRBV7-9 and TRBJ2-7, with 9 bases that match TRBD2. The germline gives CDR1 SEHNR, CDR2 FQNEAQ (reference sequence). CDR3 length: 16 amino acids. V shed 5 bases, J shed 2 bases, and the junction held 10 bases outside the gene matches. DNA of the CDR3: TGTGCCAGCAGCATAAGTAGGCCTAGCGGGACCTACGAGCAGTACTTC. Its protein is CASSISRPSGTYEQYF.

This clonotype appeared many times. The J gene is TRBJ1-5, the V gene TRBV10-3; possible D gene TRBD1, 6 bases. CDR1 ENHRY and CDR2 SYGVKD come from the germline V gene. Trimming cost V 1 base and J 4 bases, with 8 bases left between them. This CDR3 spans 14 amino acids. The CDR3 loop is CAISEWQGNQPQHF. DNA of the CDR3: TGTGCCATCAGTGAGTGGCAGGGGAATCAGCCCCAGCATTTT.

The chain recombines TRBV21-1 with TRBJ2-2; the table's D call TRBD2 went unverified against the DNA. TRBV21-1 is listed as a pseudogene. CDR3 length: 16 amino acids. CDR3 DNA sequence: TGTGCCAGCAGCAAAGGGTTAGCGACAACTTGCGGGGAGCTGTTTTTT. This codes for CASSKGLATTCGELFF.

CDR3 in DNA: TGTGCCAGCAGATTAACTAGCGGGACCATCGAGCAGTACTTC. The encoded protein is CASRLTSGTIEQYF. This rearrangement joins TRBV6-5 to TRBJ2-7; 10 positions agree with TRBD2. V dropped 6 bases and J dropped 6; count of bases not matched to a gene: 8. CDR1 is MNHEY, CDR2 SVGAGI, per germline. The CDR3 contains 14 residues.

This clonotype was seen more than once but under ten times. The chain is built from TRBV10-2 and TRBJ2-7; TRBD1 matches at 9 bases. The junction had 5 bases not matched to a gene; V was cut back by 4 bases and J by 4 bases. The CDR3 has 14 amino acids. From germline, CDR1 is WSHSY and CDR2 SAAADI. The CDR3 DNA reads as TGCGCCAGCAGTGGAGACAGGGGGAGGTACGAGCAGTACTTC. This translates into CASSGDRGRYEQYF.

This clonotype was picked up a small number of times. The chain is built from TRBV2 and TRBJ2-3, with D tentatively TRBD1 or TRBD2 (6 bases each). The CDR3 runs to 17 residues. Deletions cut 2 bases from V and 4 bases from J, with 19 bases between. CDR1 SNHLY and CDR2 FYNNEI come from the germline V gene. The CDR3 spells CASSESGRGRRADTQYF. Here the CDR3 DNA reads TGTGCCAGCAGTGAATCTGGTAGGGGGAGGCGGGCAGATACGCAGTATTTT.

The sample holds many counts of this clonotype. The rearrangement links TRBV5-1 to TRBJ2-1, with D tentatively TRBD2 (6 bases). The V end lost 2 bases, the J end lost 10 bases, and 22 bases lay between the germline ends. CDR3 length: 16 residues. CDR1 is SGHRS, CDR2 YFSETQ, per germline. CDR3 sequence reads: CASSFGGLMQSLEQFF. Here the CDR3 DNA reads TGCGCCAGCAGCTTCGGAGGGCTTATGCAAAGTCTGGAGCAGTTCTTC.

The gene calls are TRBV7-2 and TRBJ2-7; no definite D call. CDR1 is SGHTA and CDR2 is FQGNSA in the germline V gene. V lost 4 bases, J lost 7 bases, and 17 bases lay in between. The CDR3 totals 14 residues. Here the CDR3 DNA reads TGTGCCAGCAGCTCCCAATATGGGGTTGGAGAGCAGTACTTC. This sequence encodes CASSSQYGVGEQYF.

This clonotype was detected only a few times. V is TRBV9 and J is TRBJ2-7; D perhaps matches TRBD2 (5 bases). This CDR3 region has 14 residues. Between the trimmed V and J ends, which lost 0 bases and 2 bases, there was a span of 9 bases. Germline V gene sequence: CDR1 SGDLS, CDR2 YYNGEE. CDR3 sequence reads: CASSVAGTTYEQYF. The CDR3 DNA reads TGTGCCAGCAGCGTAGCGGGAACCACCTACGAGCAGTACTTC.

This clonotype turned up a few times. J is TRBJ2-7 and V is TRBV12-3 or TRBV12-4; 8 bases fit TRBD1. The CDR3 loop spans 16 amino acids. J lost 3 bases, V lost 6 bases, and 13 bases had no gene match. The CDR3 coding sequence is TGTGCCAGCAGAGATTCCACCAGGGGGCGCTTCTACGAGCAGTACTTC. It encodes CASRDSTRGRFYEQYF.

The chain recombines TRBV29-1 with TRBJ2-5; TRBD2 might be the D (5 bases). Between the trimmed V and J ends, which lost 4 bases and 4 bases, there was a span of 10 bases. Germline V gene lookup returns CDR1 SQVTM and CDR2 ANQGSEA. CDR3 size: 12 residues. CDR3 bases: TGCAGCGTTGTTAAGGCGGGAGAGACCCAGTACTTC. Protein product: CSVVKAGETQYF.

This clonotype was counted between two and nine times. The chain links TRBV2 to TRBJ2-7; D is unclear. Trimming stripped 10 bases from V and 0 bases from J, with 19 bases between. The germline gives CDR1 SNHLY, CDR2 FYNNEI. The CDR3 is made up of 15 amino acids. The CDR3 loop reads CATSWLGLTSYEQYF. The CDR3 DNA is TGTGCCACCTCCTGGTTGGGCCTTACCTCCTACGAGCAGTACTTC. The full variable domain, with the rest looked up from reference TRBV2 and TRBJ2-7, is EPEVTQTPSHQVTQMGQEVILRCVPISNHLYFYWYRQILGQKVEFLVSFYNNEISEKSEIFDDQFSVERPDGSNFTLKIRSTKLEDSAMYFCATSWLGLTSYEQYFGPGTRLTVT.